Listed here are 26 T cell receptor beta chains from one sample, sequenced in a study of T cells in Graves' hyperthyroidism and ophthalmopathy. Amplified TCR beta CDR3 regions derived from RNA transcripts. The HTBI primer set was used in a first-round RT-PCR of the TCR CDR3. TCRdb passed the multiplex PCR reads through MiXCR, listing each CDR3 protein once. The repertoire holds 300,000 to 350,000 distinct CDR3 sequences, with 21% as singletons. Sequencing used blood. Source of these receptors: a woman aged 50 to 65 with Graves' hyperthyroidism.

Written as DNA, the CDR3 is TGTGCCAGCAGCGTAGATGATGAGCAGTTCTTC. Encoded protein: CASSVDDEQFF. The genes are TRBV9 and TRBJ2-1; D unresolved. Germline V gene sequence: CDR1 SGDLS, CDR2 YYNGEE. This CDR3 is 11 amino acids long. Trimming left V 0 bases short and J 8 bases short, with 3 bases between. Full variable domain (rest looked up from reference TRBV9 and TRBJ2-1): DSGVTQTPKHLITATGQRVTLRCSPRSGDLSVYWYQQSLDQGLQFLIQYYNGEERAKGNILERFSAQQFPDLHSELNLSSLELGDSALYFCASSVDDEQFFGPGTRLTVL.

This rearrangement joins TRBV6-1 to TRBJ2-7, with 9 bases fitting TRBD1. Germline-derived CDR1 and CDR2 are MNHNS and SASEGT. V shed 6 bases and J 2 bases; nucleotides not matched to a gene: 14. This CDR3 has 17 amino acids. CDR3 loop: CASRSKVWTGAAYEQYF. In DNA, the CDR3 is TGTGCCAGCAGGTCGAAAGTCTGGACAGGGGCGGCCTACGAGCAGTACTTC.

This clonotype was observed at least ten times. Written as DNA, the CDR3 is TGTGCCAGCTCACGGGACAGCCCTGCAACTAATGAAAAACTGTTTTTT. It translates to CASSRDSPATNEKLFF. The chain employs TRBV18 and TRBJ1-4, with TRBD1 matching over 7 bases. Germline CDR1 KGHSH, CDR2 LQKENI. The length of the CDR3 is 16 residues. The V and J ends lost 4 bases and 0 bases, in that order; junction bases with no gene match: 5.

Details on this clonotype: A read error may explain this, as a much larger clone is one base away. The CDR3 end shows no conserved phenylalanine or tryptophan, and so a read error is likely. V gene TRBV2 combines with J gene TRBJ1-5; 9 positions agree with TRBD1. Per germline, CDR1 SNHLY and CDR2 FYNNEI. This CDR3 has 14 residues. Losses at the gene ends were 6 bases for V and 5 bases for J; bases not matched to a gene: 5. As DNA, the CDR3 is TGTGCCAGCAGGATAACAGGGGGCGATCAGCCCCAGCATCTT. It translates to CASRITGGDQPQHL.

This clonotype was recorded at least ten times. The chain combines TRBV20-1 with TRBJ1-6; 7 bases match TRBD1. The junction had 1 base not matched to a gene; V was cut back by 4 bases and J by 10 bases. The CDR3 sequence is 11 residues long. Germline V CDR1 and CDR2: DFQATT, SNEGSKA (reference sequence). The CDR3 spells CSATGGSPLHF. The CDR3 DNA reads as TGCAGTGCTACAGGGGGGTCACCCCTCCACTTT.

This clonotype was recorded at least ten times. This chain joins TRBV6-1 and TRBJ2-5, with 13 bases lining up with TRBD2. V trimming: 7 bases; J trimming: 4 bases; junction bases outside the gene matches: 3. CDR1 is MNHNS, CDR2 SASEGT, per germline. The CDR3 totals 14 residues. DNA of the CDR3: TGTGCCAGCACCGGGACTAGCGGGACAGAGACCCAGTACTTC. Residues: CASTGTSGTETQYF.

The sample holds a few counts of this clonotype. This chain connects TRBV2 to TRBJ1-3; D unclear. The CDR3 runs 13 residues. Trimming left V 3 bases short and J 0 bases short, with 3 bases between. Germline lookup yields CDR1 SNHLY and CDR2 FYNNEI. The CDR3 here is CASSERSGNTIYF. The CDR3 DNA reads TGTGCCAGCAGTGAGCGCTCTGGAAACACCATATATTTT.

Ten or more counts support this clonotype. V gene TRBV29-1 combines with J gene TRBJ1-1; D is unresolved. V shed 7 bases and J shed 3 bases, with 9 bases lying between them. Per germline, CDR1 SQVTM and CDR2 ANQGSEA. This CDR3 is built from 11 residues. The CDR3 DNA reads as TGCAGCGGGCTTGAATACACTGAAGCTTTCTTT. It is translated as CSGLEYTEAFF. The variable domain in full, completed from reference TRBV29-1 and TRBJ1-1, reads SAVISQKPSRDICQRGTSLTIQCQVDSQVTMMFWYRQQPGQSLTLIATANQGSEATYESGFVIDKFPISRPNLTFSTLTVSNMSPEDSSIYLCSGLEYTEAFFGQGTRLTVV.

In its sample, this clonotype was seen a few times. The V gene is TRBV7-9, the J gene TRBJ1-2; 7 nucleotides match TRBD1. Per germline, CDR1 SEHNR and CDR2 FQNEAQ (reference sequence). The CDR3 totals 14 residues. V lost 5 bases, J lost 4 bases, and 7 bases stayed unmatched. CDR3 DNA sequence: TGTGCCAGCAGCCCAGACAGGGACGTCTATGGCTACACCTTC. Residues: CASSPDRDVYGYTF.

The chain combines TRBV19 with TRBJ1-1; 7 positions agree with TRBD1. Trimming at V came to 6 bases and at J to 4 bases, leaving 8 bases not matched to a gene. The CDR3 is made up of 14 amino acids. Germline V CDR1 and CDR2: LNHDA, SQIVND (reference sequence). CDR3 sequence: CASRQGRWSTEAFF. The CDR3 DNA reads as TGTGCCAGTAGACAGGGGAGGTGGTCCACTGAAGCTTTCTTT.

In its sample, this clonotype was seen many times. The CDR3 region is CSARKIGGGDYNSPLHF. Written as DNA, the CDR3 is TGCAGTGCTAGAAAAATCGGTGGGGGGGACTATAATTCACCCCTCCACTTT. The rearrangement uses TRBV20-1 and TRBJ1-6; tentative D call: TRBD1 (5 bases). Trimming removed 2 bases at V and 3 bases at J, with 17 bases between. Germline V CDR1 and CDR2: DFQATT, SNEGSKA (reference sequence). The CDR3 has 17 residues.

This clonotype was seen many times. The chain carries TRBV5-1 and TRBJ1-1; maybe TRBD1 (6 bases). Germline V gene lookup returns CDR1 SGHRS and CDR2 YFSETQ. The CDR3 length is 16 residues. Trimming stripped 1 base from V and 1 base from J, with 14 bases between. The CDR3 nucleotides are TGCGCCAGCAGCTTGAGCACAGGGCTGTCGAACACTGAAGCTTTCTTT. This encodes CASSLSTGLSNTEAFF.

This rearrangement joins TRBV19 to TRBJ1-5; D unclear. CDR1 and CDR2 from the germline V gene are LNHDA and SQIVND (reference sequence). The length of the CDR3 is 15 residues. V was trimmed by 6 bases and J by 0 bases, leaving 12 bases between them. In DNA form, the CDR3 reads TGTGCCAGTAGACAGAAAACTAATAGCAATCAGCCCCAGCATTTT. It yields the protein CASRQKTNSNQPQHF.

The J gene is TRBJ1-1, the V gene TRBV6-2 or TRBV6-3; D is unclear. The germline CDR1 and CDR2 sequences are MNHEY and SVGEGT. V lost 6 bases, J lost 6 bases, and 8 bases lay in between. The CDR3 has 11 amino acids. CDR3 nucleotides: TGTGCCAGCAGAGATACAGCTGAAGCTTTCTTT. It codes for CASRDTAEAFF.

The rearrangement links TRBV11-2 to TRBJ2-3, with no clear D. Germline V gene sequence: CDR1 SGHAT, CDR2 FQNNGV. The length of the CDR3 is 13 residues. V was clipped by 8 bases and J by 5 bases, with 14 bases between them. The CDR3 bases are TGTGCCAGCCGACTTCCGAACCAAGATACGCAGTATTTT. Translated, it gives CASRLPNQDTQYF.

This clonotype was counted many times. This chain links TRBV6-1 with TRBJ1-2, with D maybe TRBD1 (5 bases). The germline gives CDR1 MNHNS, CDR2 SASEGT. Between the trimmed V and J ends, which lost 6 bases and 3 bases, there was a span of 11 bases. CDR3 length equals 13 residues. CDR3 region: CASRDSIYYGYTF. DNA of the CDR3: TGTGCCAGCAGAGACAGCATCTACTATGGCTACACCTTC.

This clonotype was counted ten times or more. This rearrangement joins TRBV5-1 to TRBJ1-1; D uncertain. This CDR3 has 13 amino acids. CDR1 and CDR2 (germline): SGHRS, YFSETQ. V dropped 0 bases and J dropped 3 bases, with 6 bases sitting between them. CDR3 residues: CASSLAPYTEAFF. CDR3 nucleotide sequence: TGCGCCAGCAGCTTGGCACCTTACACTGAAGCTTTCTTT.

This clonotype appeared many times. The gene calls are TRBV11-2 and TRBJ2-1; 15 positions match TRBD2. This CDR3 region has 20 residues. The V segment lost 1 base and the J segment 0 bases; nucleotides outside the gene matches: 7. Germline lookup yields CDR1 SGHAT and CDR2 FQNNGV. The CDR3 reads CASSLGTGTSGRPSYNEQFF. The CDR3 nucleotides read TGTGCCAGCAGCTTAGGGACCGGGACTAGCGGGAGGCCCTCCTACAATGAGCAGTTCTTC.

This clonotype was counted ten times or more. The chain recombines TRBV3-1 with TRBJ2-7; D ambiguous. Germline V gives CDR1 LGHDT, CDR2 YNNKEL (reference sequence). Trimming shortened V by 1 base and J by 5 bases, and 3 bases separated the two germline ends. The CDR3 sequence is 11 residues long. For the CDR3, the DNA is TGTGCCAGCAGCCAAGTCAACGAGCAGTACTTC. Translation gives CASSQVNEQYF.

This clonotype showed up many times. This chain joins TRBV6-1 and TRBJ2-5; tentative D call: TRBD1 (6 bases). Trimming removed 1 base at V and 5 bases at J, with 14 bases between. The CDR3 has 15 residues. Germline V gene sequence: CDR1 MNHNS, CDR2 SASEGT. The CDR3 protein is CASSEEWGRRETQYF. The CDR3 DNA follows: TGTGCCAGCAGTGAAGAATGGGGGCGGCGGGAGACCCAGTACTTC.

This clonotype has ten or more counts. The chain has TRBV5-4 and TRBJ2-3; TRBD2 matches at 12 bases. CDR1 and CDR2 (germline): SGHNT, YYREEE (reference sequence). The CDR3 extends over 15 amino acids. The CDR3 DNA sequence: TGTGCTATCGGCGGGACTAGCGGGTTCACAGATACGCAGTATTTT. This translates into CAIGGTSGFTDTQYF.

V is TRBV6-1 and J is TRBJ1-3; D may be TRBD1 (5 bases). Germline V gene lookup returns CDR1 MNHNS and CDR2 SASEGT. CDR3 size: 15 residues. The V end lost 2 bases, the J end lost 4 bases, and 12 bases lay between the germline ends. CDR3 in DNA: TGTGCCAGCAGTGAACCGGGACGAGAGGGAAACACCATATATTTT. Its protein product is CASSEPGREGNTIYF.

This clonotype has at least ten counts. The J gene is TRBJ1-2, the V gene TRBV15; no definite D call. V was clipped by 0 bases and J by 5 bases, with 4 bases between them. This CDR3 comprises 12 residues. Per germline, CDR1 LNHNV and CDR2 YYDKDF (reference sequence). CDR3 sequence (DNA): TGTGCCACCAGCAGAGAGGGATATGGCTACACCTTC. Translation: CATSREGYGYTF.

This clonotype was observed a handful of times. This chain uses TRBV28 with TRBJ1-3; 8 bases line up with TRBD1. CDR1 and CDR2 from the germline V gene are MDHEN and SYDVKM. The CDR3 is made up of 16 amino acids. V shed 6 bases, J shed 1 base, and the junction held 8 bases outside the gene matches. CDR3 coding DNA: TGTGCCAGCAGCCCCAGGGGGCTACTATCTGGAAACACCATATATTTT. Its protein product is CASSPRGLLSGNTIYF.

The table lists this clonotype with many counts. The CDR3 region has the DNA TGTGCCAGCAGCTTTACAGGGTACCGGCCGGGACTAGCGGGAGGCACCGGGGAGCTGTTTTTT. Residues: CASSFTGYRPGLAGGTGELFF. The chain has TRBV11-3 and TRBJ2-2, with 15 bases that match TRBD2. Germline V gives CDR1 SGHNT, CDR2 YENEEA. With 3 bases clipped from V and 4 bases from J, the junction kept 15 bases outside the gene matches. The CDR3 spans 21 residues.

This clonotype has ten or more counts. This chain connects TRBV28 to TRBJ2-7; a possible D gene is TRBD2 (6 bases). The CDR3 consists of 16 residues. CDR1 and CDR2 (germline): MDHEN, SYDVKM. V was cut by 2 bases and J by 4 bases, with 18 bases left in between. The CDR3 sequence is CASSLLAGPSWYEQYF. The CDR3, as DNA: TGTGCCAGCAGTTTACTTGCGGGGCCGTCCTGGTACGAGCAGTACTTC.